These 7 T cell receptor beta chains share one sample of origin, sequenced in a study of human T cells and chemical hapten exposure. TCRdb re-called the RACE reads with MiXCR, one entry per CDR3 protein. Among under 95,000 distinct CDR3 sequences, roughly 8% were seen once, and the ten largest hold 2.5% to 3%. Time point meaning: healthy volunteer bleed at 2 weeks. Unfractionated whole blood was the source of the extracted total RNA. What was sequenced was whole blood. These receptors were collected from a female donor in good health. Some clones in this sample may be carry-over from other donors' samples.

This clonotype turned up a few times. The chain couples TRBV12-3 or TRBV12-4 to TRBJ1-2; TRBD1 matches 7 bases. After removal of 5 bases from V and 3 bases from J, the junction contained 3 bases not matched to a gene. This CDR3 contains 13 residues. CDR3 sequence reads: CASSPGQHYGYTF. In DNA form, the CDR3 reads TGTGCCAGCAGTCCGGGACAGCACTATGGCTACACCTTC.

This chain uses TRBV6-2 or TRBV6-3 with TRBJ2-6; the match to TRBD2 covers 10 bases. J was trimmed by 4 bases and V by 6 bases; bases with no gene match: 6. The V gene's germline CDR1 is MNHEY and CDR2 SVGEGT. The CDR3 has 16 residues. CDR3 sequence: CASSPSGSHGANVLTF. CDR3 nucleotide sequence: TGTGCCAGCAGCCCTAGCGGGAGTCACGGGGCCAACGTCCTGACTTTC.

The chain joins TRBV2 to TRBJ2-5; D is unresolved. V was clipped by 6 bases and J by 4 bases, with 3 bases between them. The CDR3 is made up of 10 amino acids. Germline V lookup: CDR1 SNHLY, CDR2 FYNNEI. The CDR3 nucleotides are TGTGCCAGCAGCCTAGAGACCCAGTACTTC. Translation: CASSLETQYF.

On this clonotype: A much bigger clone sits one base away, suggesting this may be a read error. The CDR3 carries no conserved terminal phenylalanine or tryptophan, so it likely arises from a read error. The V gene is TRBV14, the J gene TRBJ2-5, with D uncertain. The CDR3 contains 12 residues. Germline CDR1 SGHDN, CDR2 FVKESK. Trimming removed 5 bases at V and 4 bases at J, with 8 bases between. CDR3 nucleotide sequence: TGTGCCAGCAGCGAGACCCGAGAGACCCAGTACCTC. Translation: CASSETRETQYL.

This clonotype has a count of ten or more. The chain has TRBV20-1 and TRBJ2-3, with TRBD2 matching 11 bases. J gave up 7 bases and V 6 bases, and 12 bases lay outside the gene matches. Germline CDR1 is DFQATT and CDR2 is SNEGSKA (reference sequence). The CDR3 covers 15 residues. This CDR3 reads CSAPPVLAGANTQYF. CDR3 nucleotides: TGCAGTGCCCCCCCGGTACTAGCGGGAGCGAATACGCAGTATTTT.

This clonotype was seen a handful of times. The chain employs TRBV12-3 or TRBV12-4 and TRBJ1-2, with 10 bases aligning to TRBD1. This CDR3 region has 12 residues. The V gene end was trimmed by 7 bases and the J gene end by 8 bases; junction bases not matched to a gene: 4. CDR3 residues: CASTLTGGGYTF. The CDR3 nucleotides are TGTGCCAGCACCTTGACAGGGGGCGGCTACACCTTC.

This clonotype was found many times. V gene TRBV20-1 combines with J gene TRBJ1-2; D perhaps matches TRBD1 (5 bases). The germline V gene has CDR1 DFQATT and CDR2 SNEGSKA (reference sequence). Trimming stripped 4 bases from V and 6 bases from J, with 18 bases between. The CDR3 is 14 residues long. The CDR3 nucleotides are TGCAGTGCTACCCCCGGACACCTAGGCGATGGCTACACCTTC. This gives the protein CSATPGHLGDGYTF.